What follows are 28 T cell receptor beta chains derived from one specimen sequenced in a study of shared clonotypes between healthy human individuals. Positively selected for CCR7, the CD45RO-negative cells used as naive CD8 cells excluded terminally differentiated effector memory CD45RA+ cells. The table came from immunoSEQ multiplex PCR; TCRdb's copy has only in-frame clones and leaves some out. This table holds around 560,000 clones, 95% found once. The sample was naive CD8+ T cells sorted from blood. The source of these receptors is a woman aged 25-40 years in good health.

The chain carries TRBV25-1 and TRBJ1-2; TRBD1 might be the D (5 bases). The CDR3 is 13 amino acids. CDR1 and CDR2 from the germline V gene are MGHDK and SYGVNS. The germline V and J ends were trimmed by 3 bases and 6 bases, with 11 bases remaining between them. This chain's CDR3 is CASSEGGRDGYTF. Written as DNA, the CDR3 is TGTGCCAGCAGTGAGGGGGGTAGGGATGGCTACACCTTC.

The chain carries TRBV11-1 and TRBJ2-7; maybe TRBD1 (5 bases). Trimming pared 5 bases from V and 7 bases from J, leaving 21 bases between. Germline V gene data show CDR1 as SGHAT and CDR2 as FQDESV (reference sequence). The CDR3 is 15 amino acids. CDR3 sequence (DNA): TGTGCCAGCAGCCGGCGAGACAGCCCACCTCGGGAGCAGTACTTC. Protein: CASSRRDSPPREQYF.

The chain employs TRBV7-6 and TRBJ2-1; 8 positions match TRBD2. The CDR3 runs 15 residues. Germline V gene sequence: CDR1 SGHVS, CDR2 FNYEAQ. V lost 5 bases and J lost 8; bases outside the gene matches: 11. DNA for the CDR3: TGTGCCAGCAGCCCCGGTGCTAGCGGGTGGGATGAGCAGTTCTTC. Translation: CASSPGASGWDEQFF.

The rearrangement links TRBV9 to TRBJ1-1, with D perhaps TRBD1 (5 bases). The CDR3 contains 14 residues. The V end was cut by 3 bases, the J end by 2 bases, with 11 bases between. CDR1 is SGDLS and CDR2 is YYNGEE in the germline V gene. For the CDR3, the DNA is TGTGCCAGCAGCGCAGCCGACAGAAACACTGAAGCTTTCTTT. Translation: CASSAADRNTEAFF.

The V call is TRBV15, the J call TRBJ2-1; TRBD2 matches 10 bases. The CDR3 has 16 residues. Per the germline V gene, CDR1 is LNHNV and CDR2 is YYDKDF (reference sequence). Trimming at V came to 1 base and at J to 9 bases, leaving 9 bases not matched to a gene. CDR3 amino acids: CATSRVASSGRVEQFF. The DNA of the CDR3 is TGTGCCACCAGCAGAGTAGCGTCTAGCGGGAGAGTTGAGCAGTTCTTC. The full variable domain, rest sourced from reference TRBV15 and TRBJ2-1, is DAMVIQNPRYQVTQFGKPVTLSCSQTLNHNVMYWYQQKSSQAPKLLFHYYDKDFNNEADTPDNFQSRRPNTSFCFLDIRSPGLGDTAMYLCATSRVASSGRVEQFFGPGTRLTVL.

This chain links TRBV7-8 with TRBJ2-6; tentatively, D is TRBD1 (5 bases). Trimming stripped 1 base from V and 1 base from J, with 8 bases between. Germline CDR1 is SGHVS and CDR2 is FQNEAQ. There are 16 residues in the CDR3. CDR3 loop: CASSLVRASGANVLTF. The CDR3 nucleotides are TGTGCCAGCAGCTTAGTCAGGGCGTCTGGGGCCAACGTCCTGACTTTC.

The rearrangement joins TRBV27 to TRBJ1-5, with 7 positions matching TRBD1. CDR1 MNHEY and CDR2 SMNVEV come from the germline V gene (reference sequence). CDR3 length: 14 amino acids. The ends lost 5 bases at V and 8 bases at J; junction bases unmatched: 9. CDR3 region: CASSPTGSGEPQHF. The DNA for the CDR3 is TGTGCCAGCAGTCCGACAGGGAGTGGGGAGCCCCAGCATTTT.

V and J are TRBV6-6 and TRBJ2-7; 11 bases fit TRBD2. The germline CDR1 and CDR2 sequences are MNHNY and SVGAGI (reference sequence). V dropped 5 bases and J dropped 1; count of bases not matched to a gene: 7. The length of the CDR3 is 16 residues. CDR3 in amino acids: CASSPTSGSVSYEQYF. DNA for the CDR3: TGTGCCAGCAGTCCAACTAGCGGGAGTGTATCCTACGAGCAGTACTTC.

The gene calls are TRBV30 and TRBJ1-6, with 10 bases identical to TRBD1. The CDR3 has 14 residues. The V gene's germline CDR1 is GTSNPN and CDR2 SVGIG (reference sequence). Trimming removed 5 bases from V and 9 bases from J; junction bases left unmatched: 7. This CDR3 reads CAWATGTGVSPLHF. Here the CDR3 DNA reads TGTGCCTGGGCCACCGGGACAGGGGTTTCACCCCTCCACTTT.

The rearrangement uses TRBV28 and TRBJ1-5; TRBD1 might be the D (6 bases). The CDR3 totals 14 residues. Trimming shortened V by 7 bases and J by 9 bases, and 19 bases separated the two germline ends. Germline V CDR1 and CDR2: MDHEN, SYDVKM. The CDR3, as DNA: TGTGCCAGCAATCCGGGAGGGGGTAACTCGCCCCAGCATTTT. Its translation: CASNPGGGNSPQHF.

The table lists this clone with a count of one. A read error may produce the germline difference seen at one junction end. The V gene is TRBV5-3, the J gene TRBJ1-1; D gene uncertain. TRBV5-3 counts as an open reading frame of uncertain function. The CDR3 is 14 amino acids. The chain's CDR3 is CASSFGHPNTEAFF. In DNA form, the CDR3 reads TGTGCCAGCAGCTTCGGGCACCCGAACACTGAAGCTTTCTTT.

The chain couples TRBV13 to TRBJ2-3, with 12 bases matching TRBD2. The CDR3 is 17 amino acids. Trimming at V came to 2 bases and at J to 4 bases, leaving 7 bases not matched to a gene. The V gene's germline CDR1 is PRHDT and CDR2 FYEKMQ (reference sequence). CDR3 sequence: CASSLRLAGVGADTQYF. CDR3 in DNA: TGTGCCAGCAGCTTAAGACTAGCGGGAGTGGGAGCAGATACGCAGTATTTT.

This clone has only one observation. V and J are TRBV15 and TRBJ2-6, with no clear D. In germline, CDR1 is LNHNV, CDR2 YYDKDF (reference sequence). The CDR3 sequence is 13 residues long. Trimming shortened V by 3 bases and J by 2 bases, and 2 bases separated the two germline ends. CDR3 DNA sequence: TGTGCCACCAGCAGTGCTGGGGCCAACGTCCTGACTTTC. It is translated as CATSSAGANVLTF.

The chain recombines TRBV19 with TRBJ1-5; D is unresolved. Deletions cut 7 bases from V and 4 bases from J, with 14 bases between. Looked up from germline, CDR1 is LNHDA and CDR2 is SQIVND (reference sequence). The CDR3 is made up of 14 amino acids. The CDR3 nucleotides read TGTGCCAGTATGGTGAGAGAGTTAAATCAGCCCCAGCATTTT. This encodes CASMVRELNQPQHF.

The chain combines TRBV7-9 with TRBJ2-2; the D is unclear. V gave up 3 bases and J gave up 0 bases, with 8 bases separating them. The CDR3 is made up of 15 amino acids. Germline assignment: CDR1 SEHNR and CDR2 FQNEAQ (reference sequence). The CDR3 DNA reads as TGTGCCAGCAGCTTTATTGGCTCGAACACCGGGGAGCTGTTTTTT. Translation gives CASSFIGSNTGELFF.

The chain joins TRBV18 to TRBJ1-5; the D is unclear. The germline V gene has CDR1 KGHSH and CDR2 LQKENI. Trimming removed 6 bases from V and 3 bases from J, with 15 bases in between. The CDR3 extends over 15 amino acids. CDR3 in amino acids: CASSSSLEVNQPQHF. CDR3 in DNA: TGTGCCAGCTCGTCCAGTTTGGAGGTCAATCAGCCCCAGCATTTT. The full variable domain, with the rest looked up from reference TRBV18 and TRBJ1-5, is NAGVMQNPRHLVRRRGQEARLRCSPMKGHSHVYWYRQLPEEGLKFMVYLQKENIIDESGMPKERFSAEFPKEGPSILRIQQVVRGDSAAYFCASSSSLEVNQPQHFGDGTRLSIL.

The V call is TRBV27, the J call TRBJ2-1; maybe TRBD1 (5 bases). Trimming pared 3 bases from V and 9 bases from J, leaving 18 bases between. The CDR3 totals 15 residues. Germline V gene sequence: CDR1 MNHEY, CDR2 SMNVEV (reference sequence). CDR3 in DNA: TGTGCCAGCAGTTTCGAGGCAGGGCTCGCCGTTGAGCAGTTCTTC. Amino acids: CASSFEAGLAVEQFF.

This clone was seen a handful of times. The V call is TRBV2, the J call TRBJ1-2, with D maybe TRBD1 (5 bases). CDR1 is SNHLY and CDR2 is FYNNEI in the germline V gene. The V and J ends lost 3 bases and 7 bases respectively, with 12 bases between them. This CDR3 is 13 amino acids long. CDR3 amino acids: CASSERADSGYTF. The CDR3 nucleotides read TGTGCCAGCAGTGAGAGGGCCGACAGTGGCTACACCTTC.

The DNA for the CDR3 is TGTGCCAGTATTCGTCGGGCGGGGTACTACAATGAGCAGTTCTTC. Translated, it gives CASIRRAGYYNEQFF. The chain recombines TRBV19 with TRBJ2-1; a weak D match, TRBD2 (6 bases). The CDR3 extends over 15 amino acids. V was cut by 7 bases and J by 3 bases, with 16 bases left in between. Germline-derived CDR1 and CDR2 are LNHDA and SQIVND (reference sequence).

The chain uses TRBV28 and TRBJ2-7; the D gene is possibly TRBD2 (5 bases). The ends were cut back, 4 bases at V and 9 bases at J, with 13 bases in the middle. CDR1 and CDR2 from the germline V gene are MDHEN and SYDVKM. CDR3 size: 12 residues. CDR3 nucleotides: TGTGCCAGCAGTTCATCTAGCTTGAGGCAGTACTTC. Amino acids: CASSSSSLRQYF.

The V call is TRBV27, the J call TRBJ2-7, with a tentative D call TRBD2 (5 bases). The CDR3 runs to 14 residues. V was shortened by 6 bases and J by 4 bases, with 16 bases between the two germline ends. Per germline, CDR1 MNHEY and CDR2 SMNVEV (reference sequence). CDR3 coding DNA: TGTGCCAGCAGGACCCATGAGGGAAGGTACGAGCAGTACTTC. This translates into CASRTHEGRYEQYF.

This chain links TRBV5-1 with TRBJ2-1; D unresolved. The V gene's germline CDR1 is SGHRS and CDR2 YFSETQ. The CDR3 totals 16 residues. V was trimmed by 4 bases and J by 2 bases, leaving 16 bases between them. The CDR3 sequence is CASSPTLSKTYNEQFF. The CDR3 DNA reads as TGCGCCAGCAGCCCCACCTTGTCGAAAACCTACAATGAGCAGTTCTTC.

The chain carries TRBV7-2 and TRBJ2-3; 14 bases map to TRBD2. The CDR3 contains 17 residues. The V gene's germline CDR1 is SGHTA and CDR2 FQGNSA. V lost 5 bases, J lost 3 bases, and 7 bases stayed unmatched. CDR3 in amino acids: CASSLTSGRAVTDTQYF. CDR3 sequence (DNA): TGTGCCAGCAGCCTGACTAGCGGGAGGGCTGTAACAGATACGCAGTATTTT.

This clone was detected a few times. The chain couples TRBV11-2 to TRBJ2-7; tentatively, D is TRBD1 or TRBD2 (5 bases each). The CDR3 is 14 amino acids. CDR1 and CDR2 from the germline V gene are SGHAT and FQNNGV. V gave up 5 bases and J gave up 0 bases, with 11 bases separating them. The CDR3 DNA sequence: TGTGCCAGCAGCCCTCGGGACCACTCCTACGAGCAGTACTTC. Protein product: CASSPRDHSYEQYF.

For this clone: Additional DNA sequences in this sample encode the identical CDR3. The rearrangement uses TRBV28 and TRBJ2-2; D is uncertain. The germline V and J ends were trimmed by 3 bases and 0 bases, with 5 bases remaining between them. CDR1 is MDHEN and CDR2 is SYDVKM in the germline V gene. CDR3 length: 14 residues. The CDR3, as DNA: TGTGCCAGCAGTTTTTTAGCGAACACCGGGGAGCTGTTTTTT. Amino acids: CASSFLANTGELFF. Full variable domain (remainder filled in from reference TRBV28 and TRBJ2-2): DVKVTQSSRYLVKRTGEKVFLECVQDMDHENMFWYRQDPGLGLRLIYFSYDVKMKEKGDIPEGYSVSREKKERFSLILESASTNQTSMYLCASSFLANTGELFFGEGSRLTVL.

The chain uses TRBV4-1 and TRBJ1-2; 8 nucleotides line up with TRBD1. The ends lost 4 bases at V and 1 base at J; junction bases unmatched: 5. This CDR3 has 15 amino acids. Germline values: CDR1 MGHRA, CDR2 YSYEKL. As DNA, the CDR3 is TGCGCCAGCAGCCCAGGGACAGGAGGTAACTATGGCTACACCTTC. Translated, it gives CASSPGTGGNYGYTF.

In DNA, the CDR3 is TGTGCCAGCAGCTCAATAGCCGGGGAGCTGTTTTTT. It translates to CASSSIAGELFF. The chain combines TRBV7-7 with TRBJ2-2; D is uncertain. V was shortened by 4 bases and J by 6 bases, with 6 bases between the two germline ends. The CDR3 contains 12 residues. Germline CDR1 and CDR2: SSHAT and FNYEAQ (reference sequence).

The chain carries TRBV9 and TRBJ1-1; possibly TRBD1 for D (6 bases). V shed 3 bases and J shed 0 bases, with 9 bases lying between them. The CDR3 totals 14 residues. CDR1 is SGDLS, CDR2 YYNGEE, per germline. DNA of the CDR3: TGTGCCAGCAGCGCGGACAGCATGAACACTGAAGCTTTCTTT. Amino acids: CASSADSMNTEAFF.